Shown below are 21 T cell receptor beta chains from a single sample sequenced in a study of T cells in Graves' hyperthyroidism and ophthalmopathy. What was amplified from RNA transcripts were TCR beta CDR3 regions. First-round RT-PCR of the TCR CDR3 relied on the HTBI primer set. MiXCR, applied by TCRdb to the multiplex PCR reads, yields one record per CDR3 protein. The table lists 750,000 to 950,000 distinct CDR3 sequences, roughly 37% of them singletons, with 8% to 9% in the top ten. Material for sequencing was blood. The receptors originated from a man aged 18 to 29 with Graves' hyperthyroidism.

The table lists this clonotype with a few counts. This chain connects TRBV5-1 to TRBJ1-1, with unresolved D. The CDR3 runs 15 residues. Germline CDR1 and CDR2: SGHRS and YFSETQ. V lost 4 bases and J 2 bases, leaving 15 bases between the germline ends. CDR3 sequence: CASSRASQDNTEAFF. CDR3 DNA sequence: TGCGCCAGCAGCCGTGCGTCGCAGGACAACACTGAAGCTTTCTTT.

The chain has TRBV5-6 and TRBJ2-7; no clear D gene. Germline V gives CDR1 SGHDT, CDR2 YYEEEE. CDR3 size: 13 residues. Trimming left V 4 bases short and J 6 bases short, with 14 bases between. CDR3 bases: TGTGCCAGCAGCGTCGACAATGGAAGCGAGCAGTACTTC. Amino acids: CASSVDNGSEQYF.

At least ten counts were recorded for this clonotype. The chain has TRBV29-1 and TRBJ1-1; unclear D gene. Trimming removed 3 bases from V and 3 bases from J, with 11 bases in between. CDR3 length equals 13 residues. CDR1 is SQVTM, CDR2 ANQGSEA, per germline. The chain's CDR3 is CSVESYKDTEAFF. The CDR3 nucleotides are TGCAGCGTTGAGTCCTACAAGGACACTGAAGCTTTCTTT.

As for this clonotype: This may arise from a read error, as a much more abundant clone is one base away. The chain combines TRBV19 with TRBJ1-5, with D possibly matching TRBD1 (5 bases). Germline CDR1 and CDR2: LNHDA and SQIVND (reference sequence). The CDR3 covers 15 residues. V was cut by 7 bases and J by 3 bases, with 16 bases left in between. In DNA, the CDR3 is TGTGCCAGTACCCATGCGGGGCAGGACAATCAGCCCCAGCATTTT. Residues: CASTHAGQDNQPQHF.

The chain joins TRBV7-8 to TRBJ1-5; no reliable D call. The V end lost 6 bases, the J end lost 6 bases, and 18 bases lay between the germline ends. The CDR3 has 15 amino acids. From germline, CDR1 is SGHVS and CDR2 FQNEAQ. In DNA form, the CDR3 reads TGTGCCAGCAGTTACTCGATATCTGAGGTTCAGCCCCAGCATTTT. It encodes CASSYSISEVQPQHF.

This clonotype was detected a few times. The chain is built from TRBV29-1 and TRBJ2-3, with D unresolved. The germline gives CDR1 SQVTM, CDR2 ANQGSEA. The V and J ends lost 4 bases and 6 bases respectively, with 11 bases between them. CDR3 length: 12 residues. DNA for the CDR3: TGCAGCGTTGGTGGGTTCGAGGATACGCAGTATTTT. The encoded protein is CSVGGFEDTQYF.

The chain couples TRBV7-9 to TRBJ2-7; tentatively, D is TRBD2 (5 bases). The CDR3 has 11 amino acids. Trimming removed 10 bases at V and 3 bases at J, with 10 bases between. Germline CDR1 and CDR2: SEHNR and FQNEAQ (reference sequence). The CDR3 protein is CATGLNYEQYF. As DNA, the CDR3 is TGTGCCACTGGACTTAACTACGAGCAGTACTTC.

Only one count was recorded for this clonotype. A single base separates this from a much larger clone, so it may be a read error. V and J are TRBV6-2 or TRBV6-3 and TRBJ2-7, with TRBD1 matching over 7 bases. Germline CDR1 is MNHEY and CDR2 is SVGEGT. V shed 6 bases, J shed 3 bases, and the junction held 5 bases outside the gene matches. The CDR3 has 13 amino acids. In DNA, the CDR3 is TGTGCCAGCAGACCGGGACAGTACTACGAGCAGTACTTC. Amino acids: CASRPGQYYEQYF.

This rearrangement joins TRBV4-3 to TRBJ2-7; TRBD1 might be the D (6 bases). The CDR3 contains 14 residues. Germline CDR1 reads LGHNA; CDR2 reads YSLEER. V lost 2 bases to trimming and J lost 5 bases, with 13 bases between them. The CDR3 sequence is CASSQITGSHEQYF. The CDR3 DNA reads as TGCGCCAGCAGCCAAATTACAGGGTCCCACGAGCAGTACTTC.

There are many counts of this clonotype. V gene TRBV20-1 combines with J gene TRBJ1-1; D gene uncertain. The germline V gene has CDR1 DFQATT and CDR2 SNEGSKA (reference sequence). Trimming removed 3 bases at V and 0 bases at J, with 2 bases between. The CDR3 contains 11 residues. The CDR3 region has the DNA TGCAGTGCTAGTGTGAACACTGAAGCTTTCTTT. It encodes CSASVNTEAFF.

This clonotype was recorded a few times. The V call is TRBV11-2, the J call TRBJ2-7; 12 bases agree with TRBD2. CDR3 size: 15 residues. The trim removed 5 bases at V and 2 bases at J, leaving 4 bases unmatched. The germline V gene encodes CDR1 SGHAT and CDR2 FQNNGV. CDR3 sequence (DNA): TGTGCCAGCAGCCTCCCTAGCGGGAGGGCCTACGAGCAGTACTTC. The encoded protein is CASSLPSGRAYEQYF.

The chain employs TRBV19 and TRBJ1-2; tentatively, D is TRBD1 (5 bases). Looked up from germline, CDR1 is LNHDA and CDR2 is SQIVND (reference sequence). The ends were cut back, 3 bases at V and 2 bases at J, with 13 bases in the middle. The CDR3 runs 15 residues. CDR3 DNA: TGTGCCAGTAGTATTAGGTCAGGGCGAAACTATGGCTACACCTTC. Amino acid sequence: CASSIRSGRNYGYTF.

This clonotype has a count of ten or more. This rearrangement joins TRBV10-2 to TRBJ2-7; perhaps TRBD1 as D (6 bases). CDR3 length equals 14 residues. Trimming pared 6 bases from V and 2 bases from J, leaving 14 bases between. Germline loops: CDR1 WSHSY, CDR2 SAAADI. The chain's CDR3 is CASRATGSTYEQYF. As DNA, the CDR3 is TGCGCCAGCAGGGCCACAGGGTCTACCTACGAGCAGTACTTC.

This clonotype was seen many times. The chain combines TRBV29-1 with TRBJ1-2; D call uncertain. Germline values: CDR1 SQVTM, CDR2 ANQGSEA. V gave up 0 bases and J gave up 5 bases, with 7 bases separating them. This CDR3 has 12 residues. In DNA form, the CDR3 reads TGCAGCGTTGAAGATTTTGATTATGGCTACACCTTC. Protein sequence: CSVEDFDYGYTF.

This clonotype was seen only once. This chain connects TRBV10-3 to TRBJ1-5; D perhaps matches TRBD1 (6 bases). This CDR3 region has 12 residues. V was shortened by 6 bases and J by 15 bases, with 18 bases between the two germline ends. Germline values: CDR1 ENHRY, CDR2 SYGVKD. The CDR3 protein is CAIRSPRGFRHF. The DNA of the CDR3 is TGTGCCATCAGGTCCCCCAGGGGTTTTCGGCATTTT.

This clonotype was found a few times. The chain carries TRBV18 and TRBJ1-2; D not certain. The CDR3 consists of 13 residues. Germline lookup yields CDR1 KGHSH and CDR2 LQKENI. The V and J ends lost 3 bases and 8 bases respectively, with 13 bases between them. CDR3 residues: CASSPQRERGYTF. CDR3 bases: TGTGCCAGCTCACCGCAAAGGGAAAGAGGCTACACCTTC.

This clonotype was observed a few times. The genes are TRBV7-6 and TRBJ2-7; 16 positions agree with TRBD2. Unmatched junction bases numbered 7, after V lost 5 bases and J lost 0 bases. The CDR3 consists of 18 residues. Germline V gives CDR1 SGHVS, CDR2 FNYEAQ. CDR3 nucleotide sequence: TGTGCCAGCAGCCAGGGACTAGCGGGAGGGCCAGGCTCCTACGAGCAGTACTTC. This codes for CASSQGLAGGPGSYEQYF.

For this clonotype: A much bigger clone sits one base away, suggesting this may be a read error. The rearrangement uses TRBV20-1 and TRBJ1-1; D ambiguous. The CDR3 length is 15 residues. V lost 1 base and J lost 3, with 15 bases in between. Germline CDR1 reads DFQATT; CDR2 reads SNEGSKA (reference sequence). The CDR3 nucleotides are TGCAGTGCTAGAGCCCCCGGGAAGGATTACACTGAAGCTTTCTTT. Encoded protein: CSARAPGKDYTEAFF.

In its sample, this clonotype was seen a few times. This chain joins TRBV20-1 and TRBJ1-5, with 9 bases that match TRBD1. After removal of 0 bases from V and 3 bases from J, the junction contained 3 bases not matched to a gene. The CDR3 contains 15 residues. CDR1 DFQATT and CDR2 SNEGSKA come from the germline V gene (reference sequence). The CDR3 spells CSARDWTGANQPQHF. In DNA, the CDR3 is TGCAGTGCTAGAGATTGGACAGGGGCCAATCAGCCCCAGCATTTT.

This clonotype turned up a few times. An end of the junction differs from the germline gene, which may be a read error. The chain recombines TRBV4-1 with TRBJ1-5; D is undetermined. From germline, CDR1 is MGHRA and CDR2 YSYEKL. This CDR3 is built from 13 residues. CDR3 bases: TGTGCCAGCAGCCAACTAAGCAATCAGCCCCAGCATTTT. Translated: CASSQLSNQPQHF.

Of note for this clonotype: It is unclear where the CDR3 begins or ends on the DNA, so no DNA is shown, and the CDR3 is as TCRdb lists it. V gene TRBV7-2 combines with J gene TRBJ1-5. The CDR3 length is 24 residues, termini included. Germline assignment: CDR1 SGHTA and CDR2 FQGNSA. The CDR3 reads CASSSALYLCASSPEDPADQPQHF.